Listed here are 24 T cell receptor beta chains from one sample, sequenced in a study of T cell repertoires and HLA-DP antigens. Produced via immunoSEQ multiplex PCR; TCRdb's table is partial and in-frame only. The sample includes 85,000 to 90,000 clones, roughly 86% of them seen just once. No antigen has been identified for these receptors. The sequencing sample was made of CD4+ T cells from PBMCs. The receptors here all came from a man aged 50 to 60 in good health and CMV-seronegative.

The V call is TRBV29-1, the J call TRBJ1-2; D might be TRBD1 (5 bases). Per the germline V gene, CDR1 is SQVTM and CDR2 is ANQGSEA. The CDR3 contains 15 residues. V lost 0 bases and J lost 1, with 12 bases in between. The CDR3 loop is CSVEEGSGINYGYTF. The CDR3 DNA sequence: TGCAGCGTTGAAGAGGGGTCAGGGATTAACTATGGCTACACCTTC. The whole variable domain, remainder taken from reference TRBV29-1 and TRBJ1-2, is SAVISQKPSRDICQRGTSLTIQCQVDSQVTMMFWYRQQPGQSLTLIATANQGSEATYESGFVIDKFPISRPNLTFSTLTVSNMSPEDSSIYLCSVEEGSGINYGYTFGSGTRLTVV.

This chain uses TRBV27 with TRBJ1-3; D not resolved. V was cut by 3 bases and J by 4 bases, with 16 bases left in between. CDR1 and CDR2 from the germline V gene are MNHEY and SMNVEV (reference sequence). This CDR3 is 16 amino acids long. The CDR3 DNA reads TGTGCCAGCAGTTTCTCGGGTCCGGGGTCCGGAAACACCATATATTTT. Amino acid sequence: CASSFSGPGSGNTIYF.

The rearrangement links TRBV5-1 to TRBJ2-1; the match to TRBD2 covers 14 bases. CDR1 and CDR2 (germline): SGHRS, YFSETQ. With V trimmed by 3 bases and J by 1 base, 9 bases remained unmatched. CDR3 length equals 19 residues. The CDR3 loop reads CASSSFDGTSGSSYNEQFF. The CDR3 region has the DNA TGCGCCAGCAGCTCCTTTGATGGGACTAGCGGGAGTTCCTACAATGAGCAGTTCTTC.

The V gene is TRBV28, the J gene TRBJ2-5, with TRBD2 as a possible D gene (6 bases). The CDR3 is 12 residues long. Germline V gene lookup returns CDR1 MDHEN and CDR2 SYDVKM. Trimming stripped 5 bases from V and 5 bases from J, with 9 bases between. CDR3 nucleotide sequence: TGTGCCAGCAGTGGGGCGGGGGAGACCCAGTACTTC. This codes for CASSGAGETQYF.

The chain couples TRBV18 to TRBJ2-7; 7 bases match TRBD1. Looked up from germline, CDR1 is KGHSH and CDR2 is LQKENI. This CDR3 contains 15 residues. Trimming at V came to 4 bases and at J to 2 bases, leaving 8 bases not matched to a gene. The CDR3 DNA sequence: TGTGCCAGCTCACAGAACGACAGGGCGGCCTACGAGCAGTACTTC. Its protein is CASSQNDRAAYEQYF.

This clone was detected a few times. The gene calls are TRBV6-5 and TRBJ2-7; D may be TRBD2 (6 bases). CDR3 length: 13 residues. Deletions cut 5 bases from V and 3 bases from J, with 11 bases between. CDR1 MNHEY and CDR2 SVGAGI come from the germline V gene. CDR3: CASSGGSYYEQYF. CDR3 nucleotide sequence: TGTGCCAGCAGTGGAGGGAGTTACTACGAGCAGTACTTC.

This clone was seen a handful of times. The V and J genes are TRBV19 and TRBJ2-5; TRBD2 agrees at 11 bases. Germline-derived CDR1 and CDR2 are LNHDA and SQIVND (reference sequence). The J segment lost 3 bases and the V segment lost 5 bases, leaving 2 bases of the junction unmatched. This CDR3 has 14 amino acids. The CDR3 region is CASSGGLAEETQYF. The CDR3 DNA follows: TGTGCCAGTAGTGGGGGACTAGCGGAAGAGACCCAGTACTTC.

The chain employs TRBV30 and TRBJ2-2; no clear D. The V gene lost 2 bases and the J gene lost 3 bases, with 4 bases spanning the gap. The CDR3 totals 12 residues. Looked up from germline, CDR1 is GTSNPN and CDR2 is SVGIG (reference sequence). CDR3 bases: TGTGCCTGGAGTCGATACACCGGGGAGCTGTTTTTT. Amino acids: CAWSRYTGELFF.

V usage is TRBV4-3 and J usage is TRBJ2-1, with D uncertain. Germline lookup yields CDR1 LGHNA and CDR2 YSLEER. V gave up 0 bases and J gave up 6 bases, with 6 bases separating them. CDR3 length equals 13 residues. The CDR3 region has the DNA TGCGCCAGCAGCCAAGATAAGGTCAATGAGCAGTTCTTC. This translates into CASSQDKVNEQFF.

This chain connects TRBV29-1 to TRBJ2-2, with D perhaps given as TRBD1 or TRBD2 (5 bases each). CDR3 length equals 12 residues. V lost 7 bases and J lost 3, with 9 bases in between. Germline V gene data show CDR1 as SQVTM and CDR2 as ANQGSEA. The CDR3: CSGWDHTGELFF. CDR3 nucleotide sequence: TGCAGCGGATGGGACCACACCGGGGAGCTGTTTTTT.

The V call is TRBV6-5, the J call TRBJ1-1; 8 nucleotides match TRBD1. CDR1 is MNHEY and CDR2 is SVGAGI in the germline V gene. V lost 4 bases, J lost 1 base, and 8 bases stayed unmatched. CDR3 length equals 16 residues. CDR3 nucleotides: TGTGCCAGCAGTTTGGGACAGGCGAGGGCGAACACTGAAGCTTTCTTT. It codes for CASSLGQARANTEAFF.

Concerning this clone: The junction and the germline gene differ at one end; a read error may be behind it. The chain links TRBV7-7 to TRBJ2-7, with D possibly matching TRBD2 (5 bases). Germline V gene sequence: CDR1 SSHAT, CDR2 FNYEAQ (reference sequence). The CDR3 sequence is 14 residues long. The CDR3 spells CASSLAAGGYEQYF. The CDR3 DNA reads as TGTGCTAGCAGCTTGGCGGCGGGCGGCTACGAGCAGTACTTC.

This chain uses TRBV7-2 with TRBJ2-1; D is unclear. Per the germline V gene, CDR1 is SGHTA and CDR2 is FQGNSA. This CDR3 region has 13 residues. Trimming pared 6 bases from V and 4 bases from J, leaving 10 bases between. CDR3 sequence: CASRPPGYNEQFF. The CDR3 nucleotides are TGTGCCAGCAGGCCTCCCGGGTACAATGAGCAGTTCTTC. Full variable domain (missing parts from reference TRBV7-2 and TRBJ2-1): GAGVSQSPSNKVTEKGKDVELRCDPISGHTALYWYRQSLGQGLEFLIYFQGNSAPDKSGLPSDRFSAERTGGSVSTLTIQRTQQEDSAVYLCASRPPGYNEQFFGPGTRLTVL.

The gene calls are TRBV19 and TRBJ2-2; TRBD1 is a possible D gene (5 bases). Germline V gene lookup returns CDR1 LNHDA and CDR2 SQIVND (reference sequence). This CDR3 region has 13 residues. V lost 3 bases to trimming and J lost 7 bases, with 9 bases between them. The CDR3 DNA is TGTGCCAGTAGTATCCAGGGAATCGGGGAGCTGTTTTTT. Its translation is CASSIQGIGELFF. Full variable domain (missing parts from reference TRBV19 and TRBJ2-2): DGGITQSPKYLFRKEGQNVTLSCEQNLNHDAMYWYRQDPGQGLRLIYYSQIVNDFQKGDIAEGYSVSREKKESFPLTVTSAQKNPTAFYLCASSIQGIGELFFGEGSRLTVL.

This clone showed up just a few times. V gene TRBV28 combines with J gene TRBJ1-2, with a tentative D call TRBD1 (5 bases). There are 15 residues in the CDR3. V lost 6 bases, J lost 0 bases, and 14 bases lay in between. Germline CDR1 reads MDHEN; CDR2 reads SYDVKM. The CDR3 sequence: CASRSRTYANYGYTF. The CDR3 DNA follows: TGTGCCAGCAGGTCGCGGACATACGCTAACTATGGCTACACCTTC.

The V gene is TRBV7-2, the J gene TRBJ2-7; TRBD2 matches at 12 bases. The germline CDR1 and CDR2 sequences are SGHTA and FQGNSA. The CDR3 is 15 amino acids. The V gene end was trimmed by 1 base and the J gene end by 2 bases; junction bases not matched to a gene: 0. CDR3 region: CASSLGTSGTYEQYF. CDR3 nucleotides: TGTGCCAGCAGCTTAGGGACTAGCGGGACCTACGAGCAGTACTTC.

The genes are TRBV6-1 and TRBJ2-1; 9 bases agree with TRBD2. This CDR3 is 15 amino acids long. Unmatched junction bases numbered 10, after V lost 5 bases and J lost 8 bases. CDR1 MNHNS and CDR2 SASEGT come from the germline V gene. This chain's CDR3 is CASSSEPGLAYEQFF. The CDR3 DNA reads TGTGCCAGCAGTTCAGAGCCGGGACTAGCTTATGAGCAGTTCTTC.

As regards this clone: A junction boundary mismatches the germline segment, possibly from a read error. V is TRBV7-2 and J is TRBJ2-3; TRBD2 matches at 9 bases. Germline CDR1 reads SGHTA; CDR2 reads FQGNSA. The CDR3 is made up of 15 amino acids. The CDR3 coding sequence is TGTGCCAGCAGCCTAGCGGGGCCTAGCACAGATACGCAGTATTTT. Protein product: CASSLAGPSTDTQYF. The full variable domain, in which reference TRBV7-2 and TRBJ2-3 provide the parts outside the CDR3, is GAGVSQSPSNKVTEKGKDVELRCDPISGHTALYWYRQSLGQGLEFLIYFQGNSAPDKSGLPSDRFSAERTGGSVSTLTIQRTQQEDSAVYLCASSLAGPSTDTQYFGPGTRLTVL.

CDR3 protein: CASSQDRGYGYTF. The CDR3 DNA is TGTGCCAGCAGCCAAGACAGGGGATATGGCTACACCTTC. This chain connects TRBV14 to TRBJ1-2; D perhaps matches TRBD1 (6 bases). The length of the CDR3 is 13 residues. Germline V lookup: CDR1 SGHDN, CDR2 FVKESK. V shed 0 bases and J shed 5 bases, with 7 bases lying between them.

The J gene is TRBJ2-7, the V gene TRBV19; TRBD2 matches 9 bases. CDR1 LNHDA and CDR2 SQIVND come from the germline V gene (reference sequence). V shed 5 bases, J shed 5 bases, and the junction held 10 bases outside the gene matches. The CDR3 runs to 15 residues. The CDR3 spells CASSPRIAGADEQYF. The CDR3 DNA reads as TGTGCCAGTAGTCCCCGCATAGCGGGAGCAGACGAGCAGTACTTC. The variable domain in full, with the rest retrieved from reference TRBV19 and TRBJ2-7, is DGGITQSPKYLFRKEGQNVTLSCEQNLNHDAMYWYRQDPGQGLRLIYYSQIVNDFQKGDIAEGYSVSREKKESFPLTVTSAQKNPTAFYLCASSPRIAGADEQYFGPGTRLTVT.

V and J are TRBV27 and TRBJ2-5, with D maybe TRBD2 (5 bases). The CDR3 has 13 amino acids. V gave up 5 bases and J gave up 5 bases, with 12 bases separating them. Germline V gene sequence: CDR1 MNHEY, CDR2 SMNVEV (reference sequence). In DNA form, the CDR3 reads TGTGCCAGCAGTCCGCAACGGGGTGAGACCCAGTACTTC. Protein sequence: CASSPQRGETQYF.

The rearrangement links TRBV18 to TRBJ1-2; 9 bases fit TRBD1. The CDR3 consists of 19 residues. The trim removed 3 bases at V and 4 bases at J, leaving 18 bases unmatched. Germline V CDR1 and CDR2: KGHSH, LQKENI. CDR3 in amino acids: CASSPPDRDRVRRGYGYTF. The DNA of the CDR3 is TGTGCCAGCTCACCCCCTGACCGGGACAGGGTACGGCGCGGCTATGGCTACACCTTC.

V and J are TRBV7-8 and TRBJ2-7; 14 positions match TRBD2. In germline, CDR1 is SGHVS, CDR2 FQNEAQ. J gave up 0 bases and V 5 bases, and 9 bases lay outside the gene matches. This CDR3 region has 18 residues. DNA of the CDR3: TGTGCCAGCAGCCTGGGACTAGCGGGGGAGAGTAGCTCCTACGAGCAGTACTTC. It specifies CASSLGLAGESSSYEQYF.

CDR3 coding DNA: TGTGCCAGTAGTACGAGGGACAGGGCAAGACCCGAAAAACTGTTTTTT. Translation gives CASSTRDRARPEKLFF. The chain uses TRBV19 and TRBJ1-4; 9 nucleotides line up with TRBD1. Trimming cost V 4 bases and J 8 bases; bases outside gene matches: 11. This CDR3 contains 16 residues. Germline V gene sequence: CDR1 LNHDA, CDR2 SQIVND (reference sequence). The full variable domain, completed using reference TRBV19 and TRBJ1-4, is DGGITQSPKYLFRKEGQNVTLSCEQNLNHDAMYWYRQDPGQGLRLIYYSQIVNDFQKGDIAEGYSVSREKKESFPLTVTSAQKNPTAFYLCASSTRDRARPEKLFFGSGTQLSVL.